The rows below give T cell receptor beta chains drawn from one sample of a study of read filtering for tumor transcriptome and immune sequencing. TCRdb re-derived calls from the reads in MiXCR, one entry per CDR3 protein. The profile shows 50,000 or so distinct CDR3 sequences, 9% to 15% of them singletons. Sequencing was done on a sample of a population of CD138-negative cells sorted from bone marrow. The receptors were sampled from a donor aged 40 or over with multiple myeloma. The CDR3 runs from the conserved cysteine through the conserved F or W. A D gene is named only where the DNA matches it firmly. Clone size is given for some rows only: seen once, a few or many times, or a class if the clone is expanded.

J gene	D gene	clone size	V gene	CDR3 DNA	CDR3 protein
TRBJ2-1	-	medium-sized	TRBV29-1	TGCAGCGTTCTTTACCTCAATGAGCAGTTCTTC	CSVLYLNEQFF
TRBJ1-2	-	many	TRBV5-6	TGTGCCAGCAGCCGTATGAAGGGGGTTGCCTATGGCTACACCTTC	CASSRMKGVAYGYTF
TRBJ2-3	-	many	TRBV20-1	TGCAGTGCTAGCCAGGGAGGCGGAAGCACAGATACGCAGTATTTT	CSASQGGGSTDTQYF
TRBJ2-5	-	many	TRBV7-9	TGTGCCAGCAGCTTAGCGAAGTTAGAGACCCAGTACTTC	CASSLAKLETQYF
TRBJ1-1	TRBD1	-	TRBV6-5	TGTGCCAGCAGCTCGCAGGGGGCGGGGGGCACTGAAGCTTTCTTT	CASSSQGAGGTEAFF
TRBJ1-2	TRBD1	many	TRBV6-1	TGTGCCACCTCCTTAGACAGGGCGAAAGACTATGGCTACACCTTC	CATSLDRAKDYGYTF
TRBJ2-7	TRBD1	many	TRBV28	TGTGCCAGCAGCCCCCGCGGACAGGTCGTGAGATACGAGCAGTACTTC	CASSPRGQVVRYEQYF
TRBJ2-2	-	many	TRBV6-2/TRBV6-3	TGTGCCAGCAGTTACGGGACTTCGAACACCGGGGAGCTGTTTTTT	CASSYGTSNTGELFF
TRBJ2-3	TRBD2	many	TRBV27	TGTGCCAGCAGCCCTAGGGCCTATTCCGGGACTAGCGGGGGGTCGGGCACAGATACGCAGTATTTT	CASSPRAYSGTSGGSGTDTQYF
TRBJ2-1	TRBD2	many	TRBV6-2/TRBV6-3	TGTGCCAGCAGTTTGCCTAGCGGGGGGGCCTCGATCTACAATGAGCAGTTCTTC	CASSLPSGGASIYNEQFF
TRBJ2-2	-	many	TRBV18	TGTGCCAGCTCACCACCTCGGCAGGGGAACACCGGGGAGCTGTTTTTT	CASSPPRQGNTGELFF
TRBJ1-1	TRBD1	many	TRBV24-1	TGTGCCACCAGTGATTCAAGGACAGGCTGGAACACTGAAGCTTTCTTT	CATSDSRTGWNTEAFF
TRBJ1-1	TRBD1	many	TRBV10-3	TGTGCCATCAGATACAGGGGGGACACTGAAGCTTTCTTT	CAIRYRGDTEAFF
TRBJ2-3	-	many	TRBV7-9	TGTGCCAGCAGCTCCCCCCCGCCGGCGGATACGCAGTATTTT	CASSSPPPADTQYF
TRBJ1-1	-	many	TRBV6-5	TGTGCCAGCCAAAGTACGTGGGGGAACACTGAAGCTTTCTTT	CASQSTWGNTEAFF
TRBJ2-1	-	many	TRBV2	TGTGCCAGTAACCGGGACGGATACAATGAGCAGTTCTTC	CASNRDGYNEQFF
TRBJ1-6	-	once	TRBV6-1	TGTGCCAGCAGCCCTTCTATCCCAGGGAGCTCCTATAATTCACCCCTCCACTTT	CASSPSIPGSSYNSPLHF
TRBJ1-1	TRBD1	many	TRBV6-5	TGTGCCAGCAGTCAGGACAGGCGGGCTTTCTTT	CASSQDRRAFF
TRBJ1-2	-	many	TRBV24-1	TGTGCCACCAGTGATGGGGCAGTCGTAGACTATGGCTACACCTTC	CATSDGAVVDYGYTF
TRBJ2-5	-	-	TRBV7-9	TGTGCCACCTCAAGGAGCGCTCGTCAAGAGGCCCAGTACTTC	CATSRSARQEAQYF
TRBJ2-7	TRBD1	many	TRBV7-2	TGTGCCAGCAGCTGGGTGGGACAGGGGTCCTACGAGCAGTACTTC	CASSWVGQGSYEQYF
TRBJ2-5	TRBD2	many	TRBV10-1	TGCGCCAGCAGTGAGGGGAGCCTGCGGGGGAGGAAGACCCAGTACTTC	CASSEGSLRGRKTQYF
TRBJ2-1	-	many	TRBV7-3	TGTGCCAGCAGCCGATCACAGGGTCCGGACAATGAGCAGTTCTTC	CASSRSQGPDNEQFF
TRBJ1-5	-	-	TRBV7-6	TGTGCCAGCAGCCCTGGAAGCAGGGGCCTGGGTCAGCCCCAGCATTTT	CASSPGSRGLGQPQHF
TRBJ2-7	TRBD1	many	TRBV9	TGTGCCAGCAGCGTAGCCGGGACAGCCGCCTACGAGCAGTACTTC	CASSVAGTAAYEQYF
TRBJ2-5	TRBD2	many	TRBV7-6	TGTGCCAGCAGCTTACTAGCGGGGAAGGAAGAGACCCAGTACTTC	CASSLLAGKEETQYF
TRBJ2-1	-	many	TRBV11-3	TGTGCCAGCAGCTTGTCGTACAGGAGCAATGAGCAGTTCTTC	CASSLSYRSNEQFF
TRBJ2-1	-	few	TRBV20-1	TGCAGTGCTCACATGCCGGCGGGGCGCATCAAGTTCTTC	CSAHMPAGRIKFF
TRBJ2-7	TRBD1	many	TRBV6-5	TGTGCCAGTCGACGCCGGGACAGGGGCCCGAGCTCCTACGAGCAGTACTTC	CASRRRDRGPSSYEQYF
TRBJ2-1	TRBD2	many	TRBV6-5	TGTGCCAGCAGTTACTCGCGGGGGGTCAATGAGCAGTTCTTC	CASSYSRGVNEQFF
TRBJ2-1	TRBD2	medium-sized	TRBV9	TGTGCCAGCAGCGTAGATCGGGGGGGCCGGTATGGGCAGTTCTTC	CASSVDRGGRYGQFF
TRBJ2-6	TRBD1	many	TRBV2	TGTGCCAACAGGGGCTCTGGGGCCAACGTCCTGACTTTC	CANRGSGANVLTF
TRBJ2-2	TRBD1	few	TRBV11-3	TGTGCCAGCAGCTCCGGGACAGCAAACACCGGGGAGCTGTTTTTT	CASSSGTANTGELFF
TRBJ2-5	-	many	TRBV5-1	TGCGCCAGCAGCTTGGTTGACCTTCTGCCTGAGACCCAGTACTTC	CASSLVDLLPETQYF
TRBJ1-5	-	many	TRBV24-1	TGTGCCACCAACGAACGGAGCAATCAGCCCCAGCATTTT	CATNERSNQPQHF
TRBJ2-2	TRBD2	-	TRBV18	TGTGCCAGCTCACCAACAAGCGGGGGGAACACCGGGGAGCTGTTTTTT	CASSPTSGGNTGELFF
TRBJ2-7	-	many	TRBV9	TGTGCCAGTGCCCAGTCTCCAGGTCAATCAACCTACGAGCAGTACTTC	CASAQSPGQSTYEQYF
TRBJ2-7	-	few	TRBV20-1	TGCAGTGCTAGAAAGTTTGGGCAGCCAGGCTCCTACGAGCAGTACTTC	CSARKFGQPGSYEQYF
TRBJ2-7	TRBD1	many	TRBV3-1	TGTGCCAGCCGGTCCCGGGACAGGGGACTCGAGCAGTACTTC	CASRSRDRGLEQYF
TRBJ1-5	-	-	TRBV20-1	TGCAGTGCTAGAGATTTGGGACGGAGCAATCAGCCCCAGCAATTT	CSARDLGRSNQPQQF
TRBJ2-1	-	few	TRBV24-1	TGTGCCACCAGTGAACGCAGGGGAGGCTCCTACCATAATGAGCAGTTCTTC	CATSERRGGSYHNEQFF
TRBJ1-2	TRBD1	many	TRBV6-5	TGTGCCAGCAGTTACCGGGACAGGGGTGCCTATGGCTACACCTTC	CASSYRDRGAYGYTF
TRBJ2-2	-	many	TRBV7-9	TGTGCCAGCAGCTTGGGGGGCTCCGGGGAGCTGTTTTTT	CASSLGGSGELFF
TRBJ2-5	-	many	TRBV12-3/TRBV12-4	TGTGCCAGCAGTCCGGGACAACAAGAGACCCAGTACTTC	CASSPGQQETQYF
TRBJ1-1	-	few	TRBV18	TGTGCCAGCTCACCACCGGGACGGGAAGCTTTCTTT	CASSPPGREAFF
TRBJ2-2	TRBD2	few	TRBV10-3	TGTGCCATCAGTGAGCCCAAGGGACTAGCGGGGCCCACCGGGGAGCTGTTTTTT	CAISEPKGLAGPTGELFF
TRBJ1-1	TRBD1	many	TRBV3-1	TGTGCCAGCAGCGGCCGGGACAGGGGGACAGAAGCTTTCTTT	CASSGRDRGTEAFF
TRBJ2-3	-	many	TRBV5-1	TGCGCCAGCAGCAGGAGAGAGACAGATACGCAGTATTTT	CASSRRETDTQYF
TRBJ2-7	-	many	TRBV7-8	TGTGCCAGCAGCTCGAATGGACCGACGACTAGGCAGTACTTC	CASSSNGPTTRQYF